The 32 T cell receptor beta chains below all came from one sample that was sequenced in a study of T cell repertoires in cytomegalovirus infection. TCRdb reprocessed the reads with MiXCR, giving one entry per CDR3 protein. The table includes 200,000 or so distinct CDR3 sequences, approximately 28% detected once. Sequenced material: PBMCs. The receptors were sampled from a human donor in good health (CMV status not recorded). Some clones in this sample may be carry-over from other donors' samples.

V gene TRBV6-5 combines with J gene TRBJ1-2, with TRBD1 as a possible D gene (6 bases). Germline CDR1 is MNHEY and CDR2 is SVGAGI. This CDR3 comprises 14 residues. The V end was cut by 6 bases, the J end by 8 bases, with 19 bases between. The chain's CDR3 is CASRPAGEPMGYTF. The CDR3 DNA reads TGTGCCAGCAGGCCCGCAGGGGAGCCTATGGGCTACACCTTC.

The CDR3 sequence: CASSHLYDDRIQETQYF. As DNA, the CDR3 is TGTGCCAGCAGCCATCTATATGATGACAGGATCCAAGAGACCCAGTACTTC. This chain links TRBV3-1 with TRBJ2-5; D possibly corresponds to TRBD1 (6 bases). Germline values: CDR1 LGHDT, CDR2 YNNKEL (reference sequence). CDR3 length: 17 residues. Deletions cut 3 bases from V and 1 base from J, with 18 bases between.

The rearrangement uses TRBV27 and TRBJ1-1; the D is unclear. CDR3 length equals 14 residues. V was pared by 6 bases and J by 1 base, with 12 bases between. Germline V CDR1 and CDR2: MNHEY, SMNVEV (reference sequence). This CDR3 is CASSHPTGNTEAFF. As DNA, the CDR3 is TGTGCCAGCAGCCACCCCACGGGGAACACTGAAGCTTTCTTT.

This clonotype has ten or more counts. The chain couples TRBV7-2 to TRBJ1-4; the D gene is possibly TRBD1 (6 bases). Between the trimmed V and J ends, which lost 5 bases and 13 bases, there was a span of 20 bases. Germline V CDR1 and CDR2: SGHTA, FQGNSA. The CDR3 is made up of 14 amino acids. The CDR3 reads CASSPDRTFGALFF. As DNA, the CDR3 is TGTGCCAGCAGCCCCGACAGGACGTTTGGGGCACTGTTTTTT.

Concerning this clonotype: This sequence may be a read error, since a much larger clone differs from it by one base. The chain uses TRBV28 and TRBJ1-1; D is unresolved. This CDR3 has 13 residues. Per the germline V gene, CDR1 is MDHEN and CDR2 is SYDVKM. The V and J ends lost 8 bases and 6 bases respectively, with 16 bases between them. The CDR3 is CASRSEGASEAFF. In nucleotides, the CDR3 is TGTGCCAGCCGCTCCGAGGGAGCCTCTGAAGCTTTCTTT.

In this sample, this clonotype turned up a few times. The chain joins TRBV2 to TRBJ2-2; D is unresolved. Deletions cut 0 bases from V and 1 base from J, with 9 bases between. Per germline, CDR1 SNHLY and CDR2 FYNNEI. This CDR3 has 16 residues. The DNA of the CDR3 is TGTGCCAGCAGTGAAGCGTCAGTCTGGAACACCGGGGAGCTGTTTTTT. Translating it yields CASSEASVWNTGELFF.

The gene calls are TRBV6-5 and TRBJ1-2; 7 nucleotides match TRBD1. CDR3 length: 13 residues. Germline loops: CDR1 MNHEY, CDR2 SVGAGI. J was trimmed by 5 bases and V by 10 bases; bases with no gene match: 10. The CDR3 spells CATRDSAFYGYTF. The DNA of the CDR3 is TGTGCCACCAGGGACAGTGCATTTTATGGCTACACCTTC.

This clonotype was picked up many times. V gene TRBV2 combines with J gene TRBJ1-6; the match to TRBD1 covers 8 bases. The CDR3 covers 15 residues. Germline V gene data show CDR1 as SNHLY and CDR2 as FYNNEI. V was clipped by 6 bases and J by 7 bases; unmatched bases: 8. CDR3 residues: CASREQGVRNSPLHF. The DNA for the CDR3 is TGTGCCAGCAGGGAACAGGGGGTTAGGAATTCACCCCTCCACTTT.

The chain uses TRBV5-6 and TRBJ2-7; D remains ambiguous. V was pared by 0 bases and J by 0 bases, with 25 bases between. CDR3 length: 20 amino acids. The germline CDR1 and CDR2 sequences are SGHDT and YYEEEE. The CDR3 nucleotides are TGTGCCAGCAGCTTGGCGAGGCCAGCACAGACACCCAGGAGCTCCTACGAGCAGTACTTC. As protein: CASSLARPAQTPRSSYEQYF.

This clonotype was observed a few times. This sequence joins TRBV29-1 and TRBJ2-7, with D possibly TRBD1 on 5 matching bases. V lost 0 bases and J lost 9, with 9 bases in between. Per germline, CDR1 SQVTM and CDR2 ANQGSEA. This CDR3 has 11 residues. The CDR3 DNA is TGCAGCGTTGAAGAAGGGGTCGGGCAGTACTTC. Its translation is CSVEEGVGQYF.

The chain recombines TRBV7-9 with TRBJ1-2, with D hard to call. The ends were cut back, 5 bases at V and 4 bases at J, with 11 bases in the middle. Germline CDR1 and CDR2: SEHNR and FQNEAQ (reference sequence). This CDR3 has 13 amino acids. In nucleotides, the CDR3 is TGTGCCAGCAGCCCCGGCGGCCGCTATGGCTACACCTTC. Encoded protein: CASSPGGRYGYTF.

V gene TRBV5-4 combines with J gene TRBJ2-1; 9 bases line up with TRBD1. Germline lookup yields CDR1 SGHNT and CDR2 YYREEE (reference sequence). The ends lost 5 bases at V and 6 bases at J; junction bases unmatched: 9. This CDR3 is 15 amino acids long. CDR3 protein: CASSSGTGKSNEQFF. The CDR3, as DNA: TGTGCCAGCAGTTCCGGGACAGGGAAAAGCAATGAGCAGTTCTTC.

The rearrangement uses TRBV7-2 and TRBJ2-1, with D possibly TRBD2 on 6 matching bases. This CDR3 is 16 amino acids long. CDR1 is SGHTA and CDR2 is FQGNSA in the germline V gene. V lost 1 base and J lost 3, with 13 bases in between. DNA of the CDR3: TGTGCCAGCAGCTTAGGGGCTAGCGATTACTACAATGAGCAGTTCTTC. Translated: CASSLGASDYYNEQFF.

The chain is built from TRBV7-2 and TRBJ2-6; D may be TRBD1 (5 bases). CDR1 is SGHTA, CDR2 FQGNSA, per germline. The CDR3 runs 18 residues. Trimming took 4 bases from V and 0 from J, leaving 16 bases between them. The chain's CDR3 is CASSYDSAFLSGANVLTF. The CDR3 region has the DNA TGTGCCAGCAGCTACGACAGCGCCTTCCTCTCTGGGGCCAACGTCCTGACTTTC. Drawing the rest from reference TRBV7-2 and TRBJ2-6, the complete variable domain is GAGVSQSPSNKVTEKGKDVELRCDPISGHTALYWYRQSLGQGLEFLIYFQGNSAPDKSGLPSDRFSAERTGGSVSTLTIQRTQQEDSAVYLCASSYDSAFLSGANVLTFGAGSRLTVL.

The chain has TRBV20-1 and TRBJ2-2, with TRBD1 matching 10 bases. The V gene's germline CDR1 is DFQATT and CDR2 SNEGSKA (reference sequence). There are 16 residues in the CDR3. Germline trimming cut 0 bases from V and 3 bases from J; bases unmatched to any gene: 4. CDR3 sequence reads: CSARDFGTGDTGELFF. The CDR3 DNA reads TGCAGTGCTAGAGATTTCGGGACAGGGGACACCGGGGAGCTGTTTTTT.

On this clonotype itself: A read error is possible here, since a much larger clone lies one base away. The CDR3 sequence is CASSLFKGRGPCNEQFF. CDR3 sequence (DNA): TGTGCCAGCAGCTTATTTAAAGGCAGGGGCCCCTGCAATGAGCAGTTCTTC. The chain carries TRBV7-6 and TRBJ2-1; weak D call: TRBD1 (6 bases). The V end was cut by 2 bases, the J end by 6 bases, with 20 bases between. The CDR3 covers 17 residues. CDR1 SGHVS and CDR2 FNYEAQ come from the germline V gene. Variable domain in full (rest from reference TRBV7-6 and TRBJ2-1): GAGVSQSPRYKVTKRGQDVALRCDPISGHVSLYWYRQALGQGPEFLTYFNYEAQQDKSGLPNDRFSAERPEGSISTLTIQRTEQRDSAMYRCASSLFKGRGPCNEQFFGPGTRLTVL.

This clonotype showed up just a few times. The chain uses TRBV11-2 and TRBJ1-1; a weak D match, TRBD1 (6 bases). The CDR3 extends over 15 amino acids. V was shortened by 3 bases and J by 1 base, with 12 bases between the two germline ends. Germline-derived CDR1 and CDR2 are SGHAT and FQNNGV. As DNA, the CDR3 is TGTGCCAGCAGCTTTACGGGACAAGCGAACACTGAAGCTTTCTTT. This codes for CASSFTGQANTEAFF.

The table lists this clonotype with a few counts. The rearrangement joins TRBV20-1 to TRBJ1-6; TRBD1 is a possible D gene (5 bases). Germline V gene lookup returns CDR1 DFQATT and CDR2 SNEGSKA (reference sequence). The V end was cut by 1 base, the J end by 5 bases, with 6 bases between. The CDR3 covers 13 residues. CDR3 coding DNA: TGCAGTGCTAGAGGGGGCGATAATTCACCCCTCCACTTT. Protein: CSARGGDNSPLHF.

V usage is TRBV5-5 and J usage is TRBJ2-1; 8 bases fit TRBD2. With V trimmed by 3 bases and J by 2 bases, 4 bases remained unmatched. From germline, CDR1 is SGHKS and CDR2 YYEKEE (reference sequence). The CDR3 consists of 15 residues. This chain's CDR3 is CASSSSGGAYNEQFF. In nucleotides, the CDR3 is TGTGCCAGCAGCTCCTCGGGAGGGGCCTACAATGAGCAGTTCTTC.

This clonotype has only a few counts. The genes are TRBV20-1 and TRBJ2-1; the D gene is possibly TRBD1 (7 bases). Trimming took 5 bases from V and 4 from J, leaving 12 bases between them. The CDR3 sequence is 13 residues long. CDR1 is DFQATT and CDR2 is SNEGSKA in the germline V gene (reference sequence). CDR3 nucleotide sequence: TGCAGTGCTGTCAGGGGGGAGTACAATGAGCAGTTCTTC. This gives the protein CSAVRGEYNEQFF.

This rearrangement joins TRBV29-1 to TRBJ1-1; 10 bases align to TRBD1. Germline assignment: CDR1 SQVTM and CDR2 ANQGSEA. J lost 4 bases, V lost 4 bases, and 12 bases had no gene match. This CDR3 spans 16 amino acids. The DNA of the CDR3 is TGCAGCGTTGTATATTATTTGGACAGGGGGGGCACTGAAGCTTTCTTT. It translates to CSVVYYLDRGGTEAFF.

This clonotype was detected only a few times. Here the CDR3 DNA reads TGTGCCAGCAGTGAAATCGTCGAGGGCATTCAGTACTTC. It specifies CASSEIVEGIQYF. The rearrangement joins TRBV6-1 to TRBJ2-4; D is perhaps TRBD2 (5 bases). The CDR3 sequence is 13 residues long. CDR1 is MNHNS and CDR2 is SASEGT in the germline V gene. With 2 bases removed from V and 9 bases from J, the gap between germline ends came to 11 bases.

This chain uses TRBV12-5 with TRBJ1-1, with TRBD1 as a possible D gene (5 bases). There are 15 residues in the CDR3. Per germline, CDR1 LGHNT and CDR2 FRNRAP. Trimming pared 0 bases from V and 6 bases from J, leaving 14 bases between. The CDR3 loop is CASGLVQGPGAEAFF. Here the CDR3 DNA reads TGTGCTAGTGGTTTGGTACAAGGTCCGGGGGCTGAAGCTTTCTTT.

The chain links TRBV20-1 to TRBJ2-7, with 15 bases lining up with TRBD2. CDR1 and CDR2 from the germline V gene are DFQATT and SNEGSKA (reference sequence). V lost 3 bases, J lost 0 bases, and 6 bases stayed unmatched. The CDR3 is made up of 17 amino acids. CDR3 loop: CSARPWGLAGGSYEQYF. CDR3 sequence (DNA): TGCAGTGCTAGGCCTTGGGGACTAGCGGGGGGCTCCTACGAGCAGTACTTC.

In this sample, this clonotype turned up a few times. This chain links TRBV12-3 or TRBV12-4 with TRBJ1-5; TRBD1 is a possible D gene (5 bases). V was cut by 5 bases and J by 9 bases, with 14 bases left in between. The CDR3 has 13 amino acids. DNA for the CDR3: TGTGCCAGCAGTCAGGGATCATCTGGGCCCCAGCATTTT. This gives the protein CASSQGSSGPQHF.

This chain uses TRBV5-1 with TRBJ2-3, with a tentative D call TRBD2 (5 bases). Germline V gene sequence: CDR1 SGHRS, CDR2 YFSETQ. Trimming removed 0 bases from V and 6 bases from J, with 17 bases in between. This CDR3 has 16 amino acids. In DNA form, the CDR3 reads TGCGCCAGCAGCTTGGAGGACTCATCCCCCCGCGATACGCAGTATTTT. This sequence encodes CASSLEDSSPRDTQYF.

Written as DNA, the CDR3 is TGTGCCAGCAGCACCACAGCCAGGGCTCCTCAAGCTTTCTTT. Translating gives CASSTTARAPQAFF. The V call is TRBV7-3, the J call TRBJ1-1; TRBD1 is a possible D gene (5 bases). V lost 5 bases and J 9 bases, leaving 19 bases between the germline ends. CDR3 length: 14 residues. Germline V gives CDR1 SGHTA, CDR2 FQGTGA. Drawing the rest from reference TRBV7-3 and TRBJ1-1, the complete variable domain is GAGVSQTPSNKVTEKGKYVELRCDPISGHTALYWYRQSLGQGPEFLIYFQGTGAADDSGLPNDRFFAVRPEGSVSTLKIQRTERGDSAVYLCASSTTARAPQAFFGQGTRLTVV.

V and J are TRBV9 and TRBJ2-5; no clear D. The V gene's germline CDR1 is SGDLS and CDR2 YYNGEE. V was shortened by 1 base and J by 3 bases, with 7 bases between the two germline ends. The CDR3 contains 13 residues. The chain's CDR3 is CASSVRAKETQYF. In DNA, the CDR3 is TGTGCCAGCAGCGTAAGAGCAAAAGAGACCCAGTACTTC.

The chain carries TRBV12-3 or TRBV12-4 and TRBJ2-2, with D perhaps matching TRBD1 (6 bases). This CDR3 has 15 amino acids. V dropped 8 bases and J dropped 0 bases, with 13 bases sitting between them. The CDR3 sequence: CASRDIFANTGELFF. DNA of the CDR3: TGTGCCAGCCGGGACATCTTTGCGAACACCGGGGAGCTGTTTTTT.

For the CDR3, the DNA is TGCGCCAGCAGCCAAGATCGAGCGGGGGGGGCCTACGAGCAGTACTTC. It specifies CASSQDRAGGAYEQYF. The chain has TRBV4-1 and TRBJ2-7; 10 bases match TRBD2. The CDR3 runs 16 residues. J lost 2 bases, V lost 0 bases, and 4 bases had no gene match. Germline CDR1 MGHRA, CDR2 YSYEKL.

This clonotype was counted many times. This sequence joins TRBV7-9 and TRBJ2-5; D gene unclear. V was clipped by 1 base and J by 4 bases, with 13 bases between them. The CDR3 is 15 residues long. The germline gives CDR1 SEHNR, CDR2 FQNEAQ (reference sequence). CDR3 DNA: TGTGCCAGCAGCTTAGGGTCCGTGGAGAGAGAGACCCAGTACTTC. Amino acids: CASSLGSVERETQYF. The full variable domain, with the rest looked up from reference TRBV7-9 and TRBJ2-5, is DTGVSQNPRHKITKRGQNVTFRCDPISEHNRLYWYRQTLGQGPEFLTYFQNEAQLEKSRLLSDRFSAERPKGSFSTLEIQRTEQGDSAMYLCASSLGSVERETQYFGPGTRLLVL.

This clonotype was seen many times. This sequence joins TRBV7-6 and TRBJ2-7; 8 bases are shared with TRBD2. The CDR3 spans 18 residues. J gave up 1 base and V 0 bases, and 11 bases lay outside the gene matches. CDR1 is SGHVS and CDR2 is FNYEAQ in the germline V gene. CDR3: CASSLAGGADLPSYEQYF. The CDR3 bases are TGTGCCAGCAGCTTAGCCGGGGGGGCAGACCTGCCATCCTACGAGCAGTACTTC.